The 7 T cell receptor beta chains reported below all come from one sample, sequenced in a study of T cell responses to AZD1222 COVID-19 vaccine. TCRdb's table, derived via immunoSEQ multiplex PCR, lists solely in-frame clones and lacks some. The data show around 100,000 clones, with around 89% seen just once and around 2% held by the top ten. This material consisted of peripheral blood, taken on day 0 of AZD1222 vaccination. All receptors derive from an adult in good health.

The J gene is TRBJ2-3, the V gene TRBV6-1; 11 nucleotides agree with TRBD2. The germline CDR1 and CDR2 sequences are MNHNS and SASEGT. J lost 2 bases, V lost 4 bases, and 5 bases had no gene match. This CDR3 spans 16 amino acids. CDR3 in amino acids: CASSGGLAEFTDTQYF. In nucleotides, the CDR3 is TGTGCCAGCAGTGGGGGACTAGCGGAGTTCACAGATACGCAGTATTTT.

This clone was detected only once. The CDR3 region has the DNA TGTGCTAGTGTAACTAGCGCCTACTCCTACAATGAGCAGTTCTTC. It codes for CASVTSAYSYNEQFF. The gene calls are TRBV12-5 and TRBJ2-1; 7 positions match TRBD2. The CDR3 runs to 15 residues. The germline V gene has CDR1 LGHNT and CDR2 FRNRAP. The V and J ends lost 7 bases and 0 bases, in that order; junction bases with no gene match: 6.

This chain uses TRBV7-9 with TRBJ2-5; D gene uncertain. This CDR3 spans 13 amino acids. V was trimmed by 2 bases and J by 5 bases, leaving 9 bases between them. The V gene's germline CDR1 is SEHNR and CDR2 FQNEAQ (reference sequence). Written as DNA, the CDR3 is TGTGCCAGCAGCTTAACACTGGGGGAGACCCAGTACTTC. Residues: CASSLTLGETQYF.

CDR3 nucleotide sequence: TGTGCCAGCAGCTTGGGGCCCATGGGGGCCGTGGAAGAGACCCAGTACTTC. Its protein is CASSLGPMGAVEETQYF. The chain is built from TRBV5-4 and TRBJ2-5, with a possible D match to TRBD1 (6 bases). Per germline, CDR1 SGHNT and CDR2 YYREEE (reference sequence). The CDR3 loop spans 17 amino acids. Trimming cost V 0 bases and J 3 bases, with 18 bases left between them.

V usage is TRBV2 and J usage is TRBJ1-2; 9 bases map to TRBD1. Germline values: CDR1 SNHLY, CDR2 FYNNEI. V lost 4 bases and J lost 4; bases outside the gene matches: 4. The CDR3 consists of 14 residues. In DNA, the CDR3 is TGTGCCAGCAGTGTTGGGACAGGGACCTATGGCTACACCTTC. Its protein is CASSVGTGTYGYTF.

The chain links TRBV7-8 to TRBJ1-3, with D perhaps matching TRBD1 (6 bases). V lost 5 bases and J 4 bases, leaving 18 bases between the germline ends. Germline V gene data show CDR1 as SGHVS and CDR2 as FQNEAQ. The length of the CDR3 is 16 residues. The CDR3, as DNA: TGTGCCAGCAGCCGACGGGACACTTTAGCGGGAAACACCATATATTTT. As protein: CASSRRDTLAGNTIYF. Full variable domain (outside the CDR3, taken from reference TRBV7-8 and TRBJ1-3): GAGVSQSPRYKVAKRGQDVALRCDPISGHVSLFWYQQALGQGPEFLTYFQNEAQLDKSGLPSDRFFAERPEGSVSTLKIQRTQQEDSAVYLCASSRRDTLAGNTIYFGEGSWLTVV.

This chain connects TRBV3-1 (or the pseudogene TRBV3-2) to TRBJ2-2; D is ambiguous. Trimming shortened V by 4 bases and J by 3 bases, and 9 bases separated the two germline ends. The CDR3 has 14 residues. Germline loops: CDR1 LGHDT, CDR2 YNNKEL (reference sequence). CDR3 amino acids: CASSLTLHTGELFF. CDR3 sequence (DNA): TGTGCCAGCAGCCTGACTCTACACACCGGGGAGCTGTTTTTT.